The clone carrying this T cell receptor (beta chain) showed up many times. Its target is unknown. This CDR3 has 16 amino acids. V was pared by 5 bases and J by 3 bases, with 17 bases between. Germline V lookup: CDR1 SGHTA, CDR2 FQGTGA. Running of the assay took place at deep level. TCRdb's copy holds only in-frame clones and misses some; the assay was immunoSEQ multiplex PCR. Among 450,000 to 500,000 clones, 70% to 85% were seen once, and the ten largest hold more than 10%. The data are from a study of shared clonotypes between healthy human individuals. Study-wide context: The study drew on two women and three men aged 18 to 49 as donors.

The study, taken as a whole, reports: Limited genetic and exposure-history diversity came from having few donors.

The J gene is TRBJ2-1, the V gene TRBV7-3, with a weak D call TRBD1 (6 bases). This clonotype was obtained from a woman aged 40 to 50 in good health. Some clones in this sample may be carry-over from other donors' samples. Sequences were obtained from PBMCs. CDR3 amino acids: CASSTLAGTHYNEQFF. CDR3 bases: TGTGCCAGCAGCACCCTCGCCGGGACACACTACAATGAGCAGTTCTTC.